This T cell receptor (beta chain) was recovered during a study of blood T cell repertoires in COVID-19. The participants were between about 18 and 90 years old and came from fewer than 25 US areas. This clone was seen only a few times. The germline gives CDR1 SNHLY, CDR2 FYNNEI. The CDR3 covers 13 residues. The V and J ends lost 3 bases and 3 bases respectively, with 9 bases between them. Repertoires were generated with immunoSEQ multiplex PCR, while TCRdb's copy carries only in-frame clones and drops some. Found here are 300,000 to 400,000 clones, approximately 87% of them singletons; the top ten hold approximately 1%.

The sequencing input was PBMCs or T cells enriched from blood (not recorded which). The chain employs TRBV2 and TRBJ2-7; D remains unclear. This clonotype was sampled from a woman in her 30s with acute COVID-19. CDR3 DNA: TGTGCCAGCAGTGAGCAAGAGAGCTACGAGCAGTACTTC. Protein product: CASSEQESYEQYF.